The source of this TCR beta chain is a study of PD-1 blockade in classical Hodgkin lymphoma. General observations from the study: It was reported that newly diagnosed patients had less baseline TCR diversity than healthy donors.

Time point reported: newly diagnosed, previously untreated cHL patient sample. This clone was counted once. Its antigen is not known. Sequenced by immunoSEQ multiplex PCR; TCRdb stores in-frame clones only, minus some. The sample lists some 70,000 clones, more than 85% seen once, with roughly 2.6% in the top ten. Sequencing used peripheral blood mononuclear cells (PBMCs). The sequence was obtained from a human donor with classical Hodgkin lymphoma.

The CDR3 coding sequence is TGCAGCGTTGTGGGGCCCCCGGGACAGGGGACGGCTGAAGCTTTCTTT. Encoded protein: CSVVGPPGQGTAEAFF. The rearrangement joins TRBV29-1 to TRBJ1-1; 10 bases are shared with TRBD1. Germline trimming cut 4 bases from V and 6 bases from J; bases unmatched to any gene: 14. The CDR3 loop spans 16 amino acids. CDR1 and CDR2 from the germline V gene are SQVTM and ANQGSEA.